This T cell receptor beta chain was documented in a study of T-cell reconstitution after alpha-beta-depleted transplantation in children (dated by TCRdb to the mid-2010s). The study in broad terms: Using TCR repertoire profiling, the study followed T-cell immune reconstitution in a quantitative way in children after TCRalphabeta/CD19-depleted allogeneic hematopoietic cell transplantation.

What the research found in general, with its limitations: In some patients, high TCRbeta diversity at day 60 was attributed to recipient T cells and intrathymic progenitors that had survived conditioning. The apparently early alphabetaT-cell count recovery about two months after transplant was reportedly dependent on only several hundred rapidly expanded clones derived from non-depleted graft cells. The frequencies of hyperexpanded clones fell over the following months, and after one year, T-cell counts and TCRbeta diversity were mostly attributed to newly produced T cells.

The CDR3 has 14 amino acids, counting the end cysteine and phenylalanine. Of all the DNA, just the CDR3 is kept, 42 bases in frame from base 1. The germline V gene encodes CDR1 SNHLY and CDR2 FYNNEI. The junction shows trimming of 4 bases on V and 5 bases on J, plus 12 bases between the germline ends. Library construction relied on PCR. The instrument given in TCRdb is Illumina HiSeq 2500. To normalize quantification of the TCRbeta repertoire, the TCR libraries were built with molecular barcoding that relied on unique molecular identifiers. TCRdb redid the processing of the public reads, applying fastp at Q25 and MiXCR, and retained in-frame beta chains. Identical CDR3 proteins give one entry, which carries the most common genes and DNA. Within this sample are 450,000 to 550,000 distinct CDR3 sequences, with around 10% of them counted one time only. 12% to 15% of the sample is held by the ten biggest clonotypes.

As regards this clonotype: Its antigen is still unknown. No much larger clonotype is one base removed from it; base qualities were not supplied.

The treatment or condition label here, explained by the study, means: allogeneic hematopoietic cell transplantation with graft depleted of TCRalphabeta T cells and CD19 B cells. Transplant recipients were children who received TCRalphabeta/CD19-depleted allogeneic hematopoietic cell grafts. Sequencing used PBMCs, mostly from graft donor cells, obtained 180 days after TCRalphabeta/CD19-depleted stem cell transplant. The chain employs TRBV2 and TRBJ2-1, with the D assignment possibly TRBD1 or TRBD2, given 5 matching bases for each. This sequence was found in a female patient between 2 and 15 years old who had a stem cell transplant for aplastic anemia, so the T cells may come from the graft donor. CDR3 reads: CASSAPGRHNEQFF. DNA sequence: TGTGCCAGCAGTGCCCCGGGACGCCACAATGAGCAGTTCTTC.